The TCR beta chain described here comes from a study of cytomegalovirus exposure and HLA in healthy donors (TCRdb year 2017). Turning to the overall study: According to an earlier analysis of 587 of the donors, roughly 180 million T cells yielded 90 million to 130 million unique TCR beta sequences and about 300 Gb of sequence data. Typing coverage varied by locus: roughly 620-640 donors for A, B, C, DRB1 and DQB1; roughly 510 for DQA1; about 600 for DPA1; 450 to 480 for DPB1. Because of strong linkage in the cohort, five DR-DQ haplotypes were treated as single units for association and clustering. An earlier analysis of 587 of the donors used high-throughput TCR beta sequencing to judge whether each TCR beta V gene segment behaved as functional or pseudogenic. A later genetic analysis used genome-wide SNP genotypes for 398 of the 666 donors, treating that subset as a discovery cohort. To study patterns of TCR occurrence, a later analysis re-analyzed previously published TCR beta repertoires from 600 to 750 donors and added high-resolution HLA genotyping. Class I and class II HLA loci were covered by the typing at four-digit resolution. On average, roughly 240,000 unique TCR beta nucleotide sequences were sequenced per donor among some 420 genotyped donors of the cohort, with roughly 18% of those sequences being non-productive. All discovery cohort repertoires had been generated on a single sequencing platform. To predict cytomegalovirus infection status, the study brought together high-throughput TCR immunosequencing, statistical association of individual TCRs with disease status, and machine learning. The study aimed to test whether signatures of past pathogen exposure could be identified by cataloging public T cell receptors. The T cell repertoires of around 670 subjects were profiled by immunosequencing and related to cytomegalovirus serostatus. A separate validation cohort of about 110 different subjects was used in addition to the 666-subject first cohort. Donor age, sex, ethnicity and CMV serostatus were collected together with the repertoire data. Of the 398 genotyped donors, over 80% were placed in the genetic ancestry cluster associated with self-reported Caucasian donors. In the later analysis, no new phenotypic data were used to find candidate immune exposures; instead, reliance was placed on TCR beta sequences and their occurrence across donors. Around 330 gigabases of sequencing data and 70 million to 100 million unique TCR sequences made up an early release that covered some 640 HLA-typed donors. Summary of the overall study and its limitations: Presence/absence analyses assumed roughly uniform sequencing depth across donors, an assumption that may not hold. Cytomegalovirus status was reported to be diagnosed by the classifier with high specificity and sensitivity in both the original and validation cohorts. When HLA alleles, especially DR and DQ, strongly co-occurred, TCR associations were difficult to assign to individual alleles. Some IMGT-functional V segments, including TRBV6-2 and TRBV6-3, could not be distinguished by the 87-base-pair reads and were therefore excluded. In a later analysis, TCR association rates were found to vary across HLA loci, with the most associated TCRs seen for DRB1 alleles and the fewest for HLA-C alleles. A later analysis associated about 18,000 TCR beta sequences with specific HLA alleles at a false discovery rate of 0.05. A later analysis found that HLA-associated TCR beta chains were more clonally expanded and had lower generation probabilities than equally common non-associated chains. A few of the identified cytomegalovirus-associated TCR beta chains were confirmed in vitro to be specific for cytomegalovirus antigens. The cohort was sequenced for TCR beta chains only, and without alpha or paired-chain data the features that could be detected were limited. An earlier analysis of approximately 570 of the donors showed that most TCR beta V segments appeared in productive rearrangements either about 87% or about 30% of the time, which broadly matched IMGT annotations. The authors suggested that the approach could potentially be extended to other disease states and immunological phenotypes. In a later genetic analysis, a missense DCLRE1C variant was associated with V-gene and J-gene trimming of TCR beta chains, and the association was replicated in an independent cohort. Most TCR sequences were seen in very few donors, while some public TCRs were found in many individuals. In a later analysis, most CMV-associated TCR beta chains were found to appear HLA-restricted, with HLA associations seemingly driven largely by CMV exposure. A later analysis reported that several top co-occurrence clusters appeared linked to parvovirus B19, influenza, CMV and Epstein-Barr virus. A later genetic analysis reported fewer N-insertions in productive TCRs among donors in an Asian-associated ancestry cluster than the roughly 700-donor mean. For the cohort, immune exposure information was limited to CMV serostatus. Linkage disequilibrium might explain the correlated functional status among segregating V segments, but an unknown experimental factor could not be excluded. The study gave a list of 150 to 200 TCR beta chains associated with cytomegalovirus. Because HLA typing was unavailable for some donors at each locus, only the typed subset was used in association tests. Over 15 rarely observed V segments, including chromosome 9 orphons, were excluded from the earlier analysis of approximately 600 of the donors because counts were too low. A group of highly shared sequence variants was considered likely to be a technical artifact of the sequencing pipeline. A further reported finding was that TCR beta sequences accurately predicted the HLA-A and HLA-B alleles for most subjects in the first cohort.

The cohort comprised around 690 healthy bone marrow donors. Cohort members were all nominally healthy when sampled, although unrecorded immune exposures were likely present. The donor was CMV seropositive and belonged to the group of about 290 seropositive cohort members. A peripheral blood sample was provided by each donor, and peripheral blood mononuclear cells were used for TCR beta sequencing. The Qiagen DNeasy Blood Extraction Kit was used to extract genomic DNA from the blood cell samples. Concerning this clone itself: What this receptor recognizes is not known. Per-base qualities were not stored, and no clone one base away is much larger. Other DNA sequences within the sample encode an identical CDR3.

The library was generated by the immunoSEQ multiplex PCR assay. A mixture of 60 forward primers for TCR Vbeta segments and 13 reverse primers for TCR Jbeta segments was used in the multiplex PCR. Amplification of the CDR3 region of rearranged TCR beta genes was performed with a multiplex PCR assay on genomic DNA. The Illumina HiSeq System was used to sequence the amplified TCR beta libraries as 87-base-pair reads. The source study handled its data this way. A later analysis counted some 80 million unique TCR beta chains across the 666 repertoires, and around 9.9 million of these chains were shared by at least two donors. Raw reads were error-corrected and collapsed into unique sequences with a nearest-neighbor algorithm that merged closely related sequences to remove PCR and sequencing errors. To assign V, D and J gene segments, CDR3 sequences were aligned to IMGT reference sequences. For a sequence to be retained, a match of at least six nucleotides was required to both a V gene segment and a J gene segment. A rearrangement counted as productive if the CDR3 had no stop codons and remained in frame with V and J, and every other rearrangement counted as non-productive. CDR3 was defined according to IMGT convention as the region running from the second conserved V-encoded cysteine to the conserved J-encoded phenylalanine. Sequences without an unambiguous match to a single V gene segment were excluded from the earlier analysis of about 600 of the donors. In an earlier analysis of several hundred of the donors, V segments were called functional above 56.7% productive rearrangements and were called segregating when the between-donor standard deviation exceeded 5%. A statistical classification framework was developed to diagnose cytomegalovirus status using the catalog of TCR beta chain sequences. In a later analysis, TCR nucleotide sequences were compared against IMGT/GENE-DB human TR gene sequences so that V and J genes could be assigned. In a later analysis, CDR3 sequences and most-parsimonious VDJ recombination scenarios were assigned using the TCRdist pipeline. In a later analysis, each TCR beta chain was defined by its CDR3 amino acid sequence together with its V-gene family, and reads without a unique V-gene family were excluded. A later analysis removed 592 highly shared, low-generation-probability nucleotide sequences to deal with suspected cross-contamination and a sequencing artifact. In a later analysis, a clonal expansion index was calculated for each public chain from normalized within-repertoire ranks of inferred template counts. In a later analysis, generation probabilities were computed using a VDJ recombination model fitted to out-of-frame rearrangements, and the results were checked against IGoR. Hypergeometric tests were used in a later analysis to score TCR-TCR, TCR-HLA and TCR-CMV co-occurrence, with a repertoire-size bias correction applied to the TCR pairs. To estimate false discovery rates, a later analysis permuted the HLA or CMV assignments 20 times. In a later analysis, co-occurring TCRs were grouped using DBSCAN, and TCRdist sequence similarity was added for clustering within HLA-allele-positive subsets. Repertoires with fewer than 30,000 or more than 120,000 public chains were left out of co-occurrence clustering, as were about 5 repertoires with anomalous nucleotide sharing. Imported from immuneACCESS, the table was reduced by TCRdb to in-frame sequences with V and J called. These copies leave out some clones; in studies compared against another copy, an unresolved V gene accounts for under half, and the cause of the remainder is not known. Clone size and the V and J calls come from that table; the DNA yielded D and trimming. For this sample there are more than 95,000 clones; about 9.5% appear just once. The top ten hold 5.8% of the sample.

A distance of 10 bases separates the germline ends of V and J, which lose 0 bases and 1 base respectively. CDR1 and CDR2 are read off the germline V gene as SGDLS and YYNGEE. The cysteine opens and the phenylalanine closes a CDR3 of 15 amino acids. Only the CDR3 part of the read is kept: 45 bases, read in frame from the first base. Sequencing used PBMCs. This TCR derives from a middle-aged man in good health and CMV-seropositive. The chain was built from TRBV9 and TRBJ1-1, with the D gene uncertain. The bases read TGTGCCAGCAGCGTAGACCCCACCAGGAACACTGAAGCTTTCTTT. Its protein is CASSVDPTRNTEAFF.